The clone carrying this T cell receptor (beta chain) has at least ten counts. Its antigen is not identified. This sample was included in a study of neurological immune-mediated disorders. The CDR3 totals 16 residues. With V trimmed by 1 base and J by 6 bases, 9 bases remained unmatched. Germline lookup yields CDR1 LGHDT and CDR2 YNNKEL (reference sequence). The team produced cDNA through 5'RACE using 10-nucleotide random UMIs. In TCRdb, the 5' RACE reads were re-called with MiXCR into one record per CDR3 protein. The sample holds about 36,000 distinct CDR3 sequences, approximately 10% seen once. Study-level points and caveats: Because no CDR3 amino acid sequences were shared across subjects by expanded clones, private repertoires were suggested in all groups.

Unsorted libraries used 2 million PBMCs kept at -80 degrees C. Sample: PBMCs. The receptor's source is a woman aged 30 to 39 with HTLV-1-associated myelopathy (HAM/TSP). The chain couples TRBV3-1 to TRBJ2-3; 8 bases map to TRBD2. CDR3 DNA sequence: TGTGCCAGCAGCCAAGTGACGAGCGGGGGTTGGGATACGCAGTATTTT. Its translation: CASSQVTSGGWDTQYF.